The 23 T cell receptor beta chains presented below share a single source sample, sequenced in a study of glioma-infiltrating T cells after dendritic cell vaccination. Profiling relied on immunoSEQ multiplex PCR, and the TCRdb table lists in-frame clones only, not all of them. The sample lists around 67,000 clones; 81% were seen once. Sequenced material: blood, taken before dendritic cell vaccination. These receptors originate from a human donor with glioblastoma.

The gene calls are TRBV14 and TRBJ1-6; D call uncertain. Trimming left V 4 bases short and J 6 bases short, with 16 bases between. The V gene's germline CDR1 is SGHDN and CDR2 FVKESK. The CDR3 sequence is 16 residues long. The DNA of the CDR3 is TGTGCCAGCAGCCCCAAGGTTTCAGGTTTTAATTCACCCCTCCACTTT. Translating gives CASSPKVSGFNSPLHF.

This clone has just one count. The V gene is TRBV6-1, the J gene TRBJ1-2; D is unclear. CDR3 length: 15 amino acids. Between the trimmed V and J ends, which lost 7 bases and 4 bases, there was a span of 19 bases. Looked up from germline, CDR1 is MNHNS and CDR2 is SASEGT. Here the CDR3 DNA reads TGTGCCAGCACCCTAGCGGGCGACCGTGGCTATGGCTACACCTTC. Protein sequence: CASTLAGDRGYGYTF.

This chain joins TRBV7-6 and TRBJ2-2; 10 bases are a match to TRBD1. Losses at the gene ends were 4 bases for V and 6 bases for J; bases not matched to a gene: 2. The length of the CDR3 is 14 residues. From germline, CDR1 is SGHVS and CDR2 FNYEAQ. This CDR3 reads CASSWDRGSGELFF. The DNA for the CDR3 is TGTGCCAGCAGCTGGGACAGGGGATCCGGGGAGCTGTTTTTT.

The chain couples TRBV7-2 to TRBJ1-2; D might be TRBD1 (6 bases). This CDR3 region has 14 residues. Germline CDR1 and CDR2: SGHTA and FQGNSA. Trimming pared 2 bases from V and 6 bases from J, leaving 13 bases between. This CDR3 is CASSLFWGGDGYTF. The CDR3 DNA is TGTGCCAGCAGCTTATTTTGGGGGGGCGATGGCTACACCTTC. The full variable domain, completed using reference TRBV7-2 and TRBJ1-2, is GAGVSQSPSNKVTEKGKDVELRCDPISGHTALYWYRQSLGQGLEFLIYFQGNSAPDKSGLPSDRFSAERTGGSVSTLTIQRTQQEDSAVYLCASSLFWGGDGYTFGSGTRLTVV.

V gene TRBV2 combines with J gene TRBJ1-1; weak D call: TRBD1 (6 bases). V was pared by 6 bases and J by 1 base, with 9 bases between. The CDR3 is made up of 13 amino acids. The germline gives CDR1 SNHLY, CDR2 FYNNEI. CDR3 nucleotides: TGTGCCAGCAGCGCACAGGGGAACACTGAAGCTTTCTTT. Translated, it gives CASSAQGNTEAFF.

This chain connects TRBV5-5 to TRBJ1-2; D call uncertain. V lost 0 bases, J lost 2 bases, and 5 bases lay in between. CDR3 size: 13 residues. Germline V gives CDR1 SGHKS, CDR2 YYEKEE (reference sequence). The CDR3 sequence is CASSLDQNYGYTF. The CDR3, as DNA: TGTGCCAGCAGCTTGGATCAGAACTATGGCTACACCTTC.

The chain combines TRBV10-3 with TRBJ2-4; D ambiguous. Per the germline V gene, CDR1 is ENHRY and CDR2 is SYGVKD. This CDR3 has 13 amino acids. Trimming removed 11 bases at V and 0 bases at J, with 11 bases between. The CDR3 loop reads CAPVPIAKNIQYF. DNA of the CDR3: TGTGCCCCGGTCCCGATAGCCAAAAACATTCAGTACTTC.

The chain links TRBV5-1 to TRBJ2-2; D possibly corresponds to TRBD2 (5 bases). Deletions cut 0 bases from V and 4 bases from J, with 13 bases between. CDR3 length equals 16 residues. In germline, CDR1 is SGHRS, CDR2 YFSETQ. CDR3 loop: CASSLDGESITGELFF. CDR3 bases: TGCGCCAGCAGCTTGGACGGGGAGTCGATCACCGGGGAGCTGTTTTTT.

J is TRBJ2-1 and V is TRBV6-5, with 11 bases that match TRBD2. The CDR3 runs 14 residues. Germline-derived CDR1 and CDR2 are MNHEY and SVGAGI. V was clipped by 6 bases and J by 6 bases; unmatched bases: 4. The CDR3 spells CASRASGGFNEQFF. The CDR3, as DNA: TGTGCCAGCAGGGCTAGCGGGGGGTTCAATGAGCAGTTCTTC.

V usage is TRBV25-1 and J usage is TRBJ2-7; 11 positions agree with TRBD2. V lost 4 bases, J lost 0 bases, and 5 bases stayed unmatched. The CDR3 has 16 amino acids. The germline V gene encodes CDR1 MGHDK and CDR2 SYGVNS. The CDR3 sequence is CASSASGGPSSYEQYF. In DNA form, the CDR3 reads TGTGCCAGCAGTGCTAGCGGGGGGCCGAGCTCCTACGAGCAGTACTTC.

The chain carries TRBV2 and TRBJ2-3, with 7 bases fitting TRBD2. Germline loops: CDR1 SNHLY, CDR2 FYNNEI. This CDR3 contains 15 residues. Germline trimming cut 5 bases from V and 6 bases from J; bases unmatched to any gene: 11. The CDR3 DNA reads TGTGCCAGCAGTAGGGAGCGGGGTTCAGGGGATACGCAGTATTTT. Translation: CASSRERGSGDTQYF.

The rearrangement joins TRBV4-1 to TRBJ2-3; D is undetermined. The CDR3 consists of 14 residues. CDR1 and CDR2 (germline): MGHRA, YSYEKL. V was pared by 1 base and J by 2 bases, with 7 bases between. Written as DNA, the CDR3 is TGCGCCAGCAGCCAAGTTGGAGTCACAGATACGCAGTATTTT. It specifies CASSQVGVTDTQYF.

V gene TRBV4-1 combines with J gene TRBJ1-2; the match to TRBD1 covers 9 bases. With 2 bases clipped from V and 8 bases from J, the junction kept 9 bases outside the gene matches. This CDR3 region has 15 residues. Germline CDR1 reads MGHRA; CDR2 reads YSYEKL. Written as DNA, the CDR3 is TGCGCCAGCAGCCAACCCGGACAGGGGATCGGCGGCTACACCTTC. It yields the protein CASSQPGQGIGGYTF.

This chain uses TRBV7-3 with TRBJ2-1; D might be TRBD1 (5 bases). The CDR3 spans 15 residues. V was pared by 2 bases and J by 0 bases, with 8 bases between. The V gene's germline CDR1 is SGHTA and CDR2 FQGTGA. CDR3: CASSLDSSSYNEQFF. The CDR3 bases are TGTGCCAGCAGCTTAGACAGCAGCTCCTACAATGAGCAGTTCTTC.

This clone was seen more than once but under ten times. V usage is TRBV5-6 and J usage is TRBJ1-4; TRBD1 matches at 8 bases. In germline, CDR1 is SGHDT, CDR2 YYEEEE. The CDR3 is made up of 14 amino acids. The V and J ends lost 6 bases and 10 bases, in that order; junction bases with no gene match: 11. Here the CDR3 DNA reads TGTGCCAGCAACTCCAGGGGGCGCCTAGGAAAACTGTTTTTT. Translating it yields CASNSRGRLGKLFF.

This chain connects TRBV5-1 to TRBJ2-5, with 10 positions matching TRBD2. The J call may be in error: the DNA end matches TRBJ2-7 better. The CDR3 is 14 residues long. Germline V gene data show CDR1 as SGHRS and CDR2 as YFSETQ. The CDR3, as DNA: TGCGCCAGCAGCTTCGGGACTAGCGCTTACGAGCAGTACTTC. Its protein product is CASSFGTSAYEQYF.

This rearrangement joins TRBV12-5 to TRBJ1-2, with a possible D match to TRBD1 (5 bases). This CDR3 spans 13 amino acids. V lost 0 bases and J 9 bases, leaving 11 bases between the germline ends. Germline loops: CDR1 LGHNT, CDR2 FRNRAP. The DNA of the CDR3 is TGTGCTAGTGGTTTGGTACGGGGGGTTAGCTACACCTTC. Translating gives CASGLVRGVSYTF.

The chain employs TRBV6-1 and TRBJ2-3; D possibly corresponds to TRBD1 (6 bases). Trimming left V 0 bases short and J 2 bases short, with 12 bases between. The germline V gene encodes CDR1 MNHNS and CDR2 SASEGT. There are 16 residues in the CDR3. Here the CDR3 reads CASSEADRRPTDTQYF. CDR3 nucleotides: TGTGCCAGCAGTGAAGCGGACAGACGGCCCACAGATACGCAGTATTTT.

This chain joins TRBV7-2 and TRBJ1-3; D gene uncertain. The CDR3 contains 14 residues. Per the germline V gene, CDR1 is SGHTA and CDR2 is FQGNSA. V gave up 3 bases and J gave up 4 bases, with 10 bases separating them. The CDR3 sequence is CASSFRFSGNTIYF. The CDR3 region has the DNA TGTGCCAGCAGCTTTCGGTTCTCCGGAAACACCATATATTTT.

The V gene is TRBV11-3, the J gene TRBJ2-2, with 8 nucleotides matching TRBD2. The CDR3 runs 15 residues. Trimming removed 5 bases from V and 0 bases from J; junction bases left unmatched: 2. Germline V gene sequence: CDR1 SGHNT, CDR2 YENEEA. CDR3: CASSNSGANTGELFF. Written as DNA, the CDR3 is TGTGCCAGCAGCAATAGCGGGGCGAACACCGGGGAGCTGTTTTTT.

V and J are TRBV5-3 and TRBJ1-4; D remains ambiguous. TRBV5-3 is known as an ORF, though its function is uncertain. V lost 0 bases, J lost 7 bases, and 10 bases lay in between. CDR3 length equals 14 residues. The CDR3 DNA reads as TGTGCCAGAAGCTTGGGGCTCGTATGTGAAAAACTGTTTTTT. Translation: CARSLGLVCEKLFF.

This clone was picked up one time. The chain has TRBV5-1 and TRBJ1-2; 10 positions agree with TRBD1. Looked up from germline, CDR1 is SGHRS and CDR2 is YFSETQ. With 1 base clipped from V and 2 bases from J, the junction kept 2 bases outside the gene matches. The CDR3 sequence is 15 residues long. The CDR3 reads CASSLSGQGNYGYTF. The CDR3 DNA sequence: TGCGCCAGCAGCTTGTCGGGACAGGGGAACTATGGCTACACCTTC.

This CDR3 is CASSLAPGQGGEKLFF. The CDR3 coding sequence is TGTGCCAGCAGCTTAGCGCCCGGACAGGGAGGAGAAAAACTGTTTTTT. V gene TRBV7-9 combines with J gene TRBJ1-4; TRBD1 agrees at 8 bases. This CDR3 comprises 16 residues. CDR1 and CDR2 from the germline V gene are SEHNR and FQNEAQ (reference sequence). The V and J ends lost 0 bases and 8 bases, in that order; junction bases with no gene match: 8.